The clone carrying this T cell receptor beta chain was picked up a small number of times. Antigen specificity is unknown. J lost 2 bases, V lost 3 bases, and 7 bases had no gene match. This CDR3 has 14 residues. The germline V gene encodes CDR1 DFQATT and CDR2 SNEGSKA (reference sequence). Quantitative 5'-RACE with molecular barcodes was used to make the TCR beta libraries. MiXCR was run by TCRdb on the 5' RACE reads, yielding one entry per CDR3 protein. Counted here are a few hundred thousand distinct CDR3 sequences, approximately 20% occurring once; the ten biggest clones make up approximately 16%. This record belongs to a study of CD8 T cells in ankylosing spondylitis. Study results and limitations: Disease-linked clones reportedly concentrated significantly in matched ankylosing spondylitis synovial fluid. Disease-linked clones were found to be CD8+ and relatively rare in peripheral blood. There was a TCR beta motif, made of fewer than 10 highly homologous variants, that appeared characteristic of ankylosing spondylitis blood.

The chain has TRBV20-1 and TRBJ2-7; 7 bases match TRBD1. The sequenced sample consisted of blood, either unsorted or a sorted T cell fraction (not recorded which). This TCR was recovered from a male donor with ankylosing spondylitis. The CDR3 here is CSARGDRVTYEQYF. For the CDR3, the DNA is TGCAGTGCTAGGGGTGACAGGGTTACCTACGAGCAGTACTTC.